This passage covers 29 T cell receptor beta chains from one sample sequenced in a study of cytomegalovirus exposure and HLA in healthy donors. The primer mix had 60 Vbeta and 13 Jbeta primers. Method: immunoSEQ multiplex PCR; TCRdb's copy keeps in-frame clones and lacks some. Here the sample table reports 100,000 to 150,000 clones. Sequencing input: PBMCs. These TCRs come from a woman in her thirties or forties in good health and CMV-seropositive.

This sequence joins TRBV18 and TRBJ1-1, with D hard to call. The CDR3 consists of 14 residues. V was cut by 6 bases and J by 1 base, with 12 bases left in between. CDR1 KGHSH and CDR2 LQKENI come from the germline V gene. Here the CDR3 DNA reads TGTGCCAGCTCTCGAGGGATCCAGAACACTGAAGCTTTCTTT. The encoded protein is CASSRGIQNTEAFF.

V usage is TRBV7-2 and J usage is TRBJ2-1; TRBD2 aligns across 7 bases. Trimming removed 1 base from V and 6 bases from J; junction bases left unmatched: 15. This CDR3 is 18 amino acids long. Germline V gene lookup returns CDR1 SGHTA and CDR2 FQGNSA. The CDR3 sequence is CASSLGPSLAVRGNEQFF. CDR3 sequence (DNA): TGTGCCAGCAGCTTAGGCCCCTCCCTAGCGGTCCGTGGCAATGAGCAGTTCTTC.

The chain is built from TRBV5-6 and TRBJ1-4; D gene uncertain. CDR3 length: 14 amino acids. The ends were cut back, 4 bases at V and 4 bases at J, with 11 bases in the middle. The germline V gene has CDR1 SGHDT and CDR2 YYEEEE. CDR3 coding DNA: TGTGCCAGCAGCCCCATGGGAGGTAATGAAAAACTGTTTTTT. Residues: CASSPMGGNEKLFF.

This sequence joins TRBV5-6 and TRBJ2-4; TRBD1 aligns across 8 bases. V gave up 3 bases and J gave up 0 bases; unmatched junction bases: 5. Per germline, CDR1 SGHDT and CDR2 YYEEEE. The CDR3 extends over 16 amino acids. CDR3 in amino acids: CASSSGQELAKNIQYF. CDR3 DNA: TGTGCCAGCAGCTCGGGACAGGAGCTAGCCAAAAACATTCAGTACTTC.

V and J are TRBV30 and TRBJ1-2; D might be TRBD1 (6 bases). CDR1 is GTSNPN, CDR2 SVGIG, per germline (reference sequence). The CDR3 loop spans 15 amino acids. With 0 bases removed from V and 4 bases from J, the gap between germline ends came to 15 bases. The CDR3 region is CAWSVGVQGGYGYTF. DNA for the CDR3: TGTGCCTGGAGTGTAGGTGTACAGGGCGGCTATGGCTACACCTTC.

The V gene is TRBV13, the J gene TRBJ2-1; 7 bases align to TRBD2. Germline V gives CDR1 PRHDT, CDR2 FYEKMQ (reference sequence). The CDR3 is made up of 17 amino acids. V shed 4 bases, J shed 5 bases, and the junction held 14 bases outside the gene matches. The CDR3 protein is CASSYNFGGSKNNEQFF. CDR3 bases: TGTGCCAGCAGCTATAACTTCGGCGGGAGTAAGAACAATGAGCAGTTCTTC.

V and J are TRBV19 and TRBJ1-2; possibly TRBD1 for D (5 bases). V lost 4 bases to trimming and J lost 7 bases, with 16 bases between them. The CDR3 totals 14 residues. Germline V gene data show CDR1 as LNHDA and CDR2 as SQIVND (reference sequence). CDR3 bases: TGTGCCAGTAGTACGGACCAGGGTATCCGTGGCTACACCTTC. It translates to CASSTDQGIRGYTF.

The CDR3 nucleotides are TGTGCCAGCAGCTTCCGGGGGGGGAACGAGCAGTACTTC. This gives the protein CASSFRGGNEQYF. The V and J genes are TRBV6-5 and TRBJ2-7; 8 positions match TRBD2. With V trimmed by 6 bases and J by 5 bases, 6 bases remained unmatched. The CDR3 spans 13 residues. The germline gives CDR1 MNHEY, CDR2 SVGAGI.

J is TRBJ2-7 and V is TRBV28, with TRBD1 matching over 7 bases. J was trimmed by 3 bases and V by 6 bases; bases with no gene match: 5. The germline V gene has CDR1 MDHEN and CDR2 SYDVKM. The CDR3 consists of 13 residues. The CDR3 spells CASRGQVVYEQYF. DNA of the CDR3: TGTGCCAGCAGAGGACAGGTGGTCTACGAGCAGTACTTC. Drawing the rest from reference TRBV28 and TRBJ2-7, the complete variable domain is DVKVTQSSRYLVKRTGEKVFLECVQDMDHENMFWYRQDPGLGLRLIYFSYDVKMKEKGDIPEGYSVSREKKERFSLILESASTNQTSMYLCASRGQVVYEQYFGPGTRLTVT.

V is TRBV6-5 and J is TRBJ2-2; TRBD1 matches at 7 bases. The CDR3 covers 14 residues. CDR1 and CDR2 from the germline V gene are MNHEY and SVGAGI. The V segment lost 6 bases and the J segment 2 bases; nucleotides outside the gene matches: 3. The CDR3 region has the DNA TGTGCCAGCAGCCGACAGGGTAACACCGGGGAGCTGTTTTTT. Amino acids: CASSRQGNTGELFF.

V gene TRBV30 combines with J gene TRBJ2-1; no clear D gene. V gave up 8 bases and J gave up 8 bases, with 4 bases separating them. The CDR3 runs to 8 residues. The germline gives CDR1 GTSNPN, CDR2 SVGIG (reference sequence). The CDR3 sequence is CARDEQFF. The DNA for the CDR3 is TGTGCCCGAGATGAGCAGTTCTTC.

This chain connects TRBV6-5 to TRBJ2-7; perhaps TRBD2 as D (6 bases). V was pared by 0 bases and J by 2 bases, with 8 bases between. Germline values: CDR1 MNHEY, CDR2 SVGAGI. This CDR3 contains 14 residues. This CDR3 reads CASSYSGGPYEQYF. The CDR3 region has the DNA TGTGCCAGCAGTTACTCGGGGGGTCCCTACGAGCAGTACTTC.

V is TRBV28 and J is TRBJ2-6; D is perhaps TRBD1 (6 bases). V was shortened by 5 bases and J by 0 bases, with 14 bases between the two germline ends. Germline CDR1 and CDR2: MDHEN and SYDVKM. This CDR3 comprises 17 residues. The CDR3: CASSTLWGPSGANVLTF. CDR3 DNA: TGTGCCAGCAGTACCCTTTGGGGGCCCTCTGGGGCCAACGTCCTGACTTTC. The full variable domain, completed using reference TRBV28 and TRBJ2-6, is DVKVTQSSRYLVKRTGEKVFLECVQDMDHENMFWYRQDPGLGLRLIYFSYDVKMKEKGDIPEGYSVSREKKERFSLILESASTNQTSMYLCASSTLWGPSGANVLTFGAGSRLTVL.

The CDR3 nucleotides are TGTGCCAGCACCTGGGGGGACAGGCGGGGAAAGCCCCAGCATTTT. Encoded protein: CASTWGDRRGKPQHF. The chain employs TRBV28 and TRBJ1-5; 8 bases align to TRBD1. The CDR3 has 15 residues. The J segment lost 8 bases and the V segment lost 7 bases, leaving 13 bases of the junction unmatched. CDR1 and CDR2 (germline): MDHEN, SYDVKM.

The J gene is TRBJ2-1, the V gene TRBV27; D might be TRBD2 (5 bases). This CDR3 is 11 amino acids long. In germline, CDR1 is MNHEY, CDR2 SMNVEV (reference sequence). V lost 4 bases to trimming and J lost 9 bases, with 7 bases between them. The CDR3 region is CASSSGGEQFF. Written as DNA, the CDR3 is TGTGCCAGCAGTTCCGGAGGTGAGCAGTTCTTC.

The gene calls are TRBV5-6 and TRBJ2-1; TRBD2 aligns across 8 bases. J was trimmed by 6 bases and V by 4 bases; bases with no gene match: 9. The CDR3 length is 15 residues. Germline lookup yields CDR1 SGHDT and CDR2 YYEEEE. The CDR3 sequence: CASSVRAGVVNEQFF. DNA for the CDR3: TGTGCCAGCAGCGTAAGAGCGGGAGTGGTCAATGAGCAGTTCTTC.

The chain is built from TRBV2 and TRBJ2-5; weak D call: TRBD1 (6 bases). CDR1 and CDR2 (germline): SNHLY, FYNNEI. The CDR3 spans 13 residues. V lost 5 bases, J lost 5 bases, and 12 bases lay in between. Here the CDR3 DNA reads TGTGCCAGCAGTAGAAACAGGGCGGAGACCCAGTACTTC. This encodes CASSRNRAETQYF. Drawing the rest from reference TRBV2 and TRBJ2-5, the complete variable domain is EPEVTQTPSHQVTQMGQEVILRCVPISNHLYFYWYRQILGQKVEFLVSFYNNEISEKSEIFDDQFSVERPDGSNFTLKIRSTKLEDSAMYFCASSRNRAETQYFGPGTRLLVL.

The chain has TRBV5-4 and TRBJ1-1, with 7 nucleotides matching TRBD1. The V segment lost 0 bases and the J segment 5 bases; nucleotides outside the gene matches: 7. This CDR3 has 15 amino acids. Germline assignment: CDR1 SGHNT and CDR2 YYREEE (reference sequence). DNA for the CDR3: TGTGCCAGCAGCTTGGACCAGGGGGTACGTACTGAAGCTTTCTTT. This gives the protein CASSLDQGVRTEAFF.

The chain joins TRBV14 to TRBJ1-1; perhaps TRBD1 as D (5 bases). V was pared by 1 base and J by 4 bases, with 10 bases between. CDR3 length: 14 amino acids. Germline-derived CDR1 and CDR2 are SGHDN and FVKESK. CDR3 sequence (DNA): TGTGCCAGCAGCCAAGTTAGGGGAGGCACTGAAGCTTTCTTT. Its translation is CASSQVRGGTEAFF.

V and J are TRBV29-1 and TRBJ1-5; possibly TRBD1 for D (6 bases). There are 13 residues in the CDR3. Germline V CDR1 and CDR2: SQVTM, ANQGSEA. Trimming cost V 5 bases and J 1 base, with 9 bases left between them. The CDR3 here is CSVKDSSNQPQHF. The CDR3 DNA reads TGCAGCGTTAAGGACAGCAGCAATCAGCCCCAGCATTTT.

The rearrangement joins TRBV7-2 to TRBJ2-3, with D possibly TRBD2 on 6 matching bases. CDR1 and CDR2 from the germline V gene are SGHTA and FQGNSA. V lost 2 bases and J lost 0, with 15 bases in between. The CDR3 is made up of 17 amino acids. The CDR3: CASSLMTSSPSTDTQYF. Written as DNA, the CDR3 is TGTGCCAGCAGCTTAATGACTAGTTCTCCAAGCACAGATACGCAGTATTTT. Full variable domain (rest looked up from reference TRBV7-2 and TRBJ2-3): GAGVSQSPSNKVTEKGKDVELRCDPISGHTALYWYRQSLGQGLEFLIYFQGNSAPDKSGLPSDRFSAERTGGSVSTLTIQRTQQEDSAVYLCASSLMTSSPSTDTQYFGPGTRLTVL.

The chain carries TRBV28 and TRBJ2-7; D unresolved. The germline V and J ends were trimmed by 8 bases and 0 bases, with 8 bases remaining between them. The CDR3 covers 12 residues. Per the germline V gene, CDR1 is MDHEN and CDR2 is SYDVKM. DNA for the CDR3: TGTGCCAGCCGGAGTTCCTCCTACGAGCAGTACTTC. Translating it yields CASRSSSYEQYF.

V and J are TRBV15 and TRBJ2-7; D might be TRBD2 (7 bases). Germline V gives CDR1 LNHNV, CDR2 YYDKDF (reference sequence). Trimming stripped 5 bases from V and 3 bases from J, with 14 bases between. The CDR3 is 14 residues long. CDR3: CATSGGGDHYEQYF. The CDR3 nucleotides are TGTGCCACCAGCGGAGGGGGGGACCACTACGAGCAGTACTTC.

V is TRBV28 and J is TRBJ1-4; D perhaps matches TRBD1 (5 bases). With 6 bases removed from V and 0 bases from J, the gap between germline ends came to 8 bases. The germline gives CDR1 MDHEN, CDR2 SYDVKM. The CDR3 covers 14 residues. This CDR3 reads CASREGATNEKLFF. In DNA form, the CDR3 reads TGTGCCAGCAGAGAAGGGGCAACTAATGAAAAACTGTTTTTT.

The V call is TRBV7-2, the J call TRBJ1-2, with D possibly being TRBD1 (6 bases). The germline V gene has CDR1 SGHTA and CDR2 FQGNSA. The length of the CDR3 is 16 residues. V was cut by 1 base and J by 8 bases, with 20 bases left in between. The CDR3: CASSLVGQTGAYGYTF. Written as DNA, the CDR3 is TGTGCCAGCAGCTTAGTAGGACAGACCGGGGCCTACGGCTACACCTTC.

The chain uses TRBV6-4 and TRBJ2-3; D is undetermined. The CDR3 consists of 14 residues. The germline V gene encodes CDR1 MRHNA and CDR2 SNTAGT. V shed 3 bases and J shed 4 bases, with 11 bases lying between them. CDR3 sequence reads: CASSEGFAADTQYF. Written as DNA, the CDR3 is TGTGCCAGCAGTGAAGGTTTTGCGGCAGATACGCAGTATTTT.

CDR3 nucleotides: TGTGCCATCAGGGGGCAGGGGGATCAGCCCCAGCATTTT. Translation: CAIRGQGDQPQHF. The rearrangement joins TRBV10-3 to TRBJ1-5; 7 nucleotides line up with TRBD1. This CDR3 has 13 amino acids. V lost 6 bases, J lost 5 bases, and 4 bases stayed unmatched. Germline values: CDR1 ENHRY, CDR2 SYGVKD.

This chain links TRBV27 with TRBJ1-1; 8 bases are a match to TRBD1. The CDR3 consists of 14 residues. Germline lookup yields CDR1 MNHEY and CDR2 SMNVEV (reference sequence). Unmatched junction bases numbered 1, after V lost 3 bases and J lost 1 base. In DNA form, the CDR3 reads TGTGCCAGCAGTTTCGGGACAGGGAACACTGAAGCTTTCTTT. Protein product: CASSFGTGNTEAFF.

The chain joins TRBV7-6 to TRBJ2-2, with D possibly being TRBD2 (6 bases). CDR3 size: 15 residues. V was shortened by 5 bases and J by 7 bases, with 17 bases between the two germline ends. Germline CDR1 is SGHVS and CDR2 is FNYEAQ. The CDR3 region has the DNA TGTGCCAGCAGCCTAAACGGCGGAGGGTTCGGGGAGCTGTTTTTT. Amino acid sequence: CASSLNGGGFGELFF.